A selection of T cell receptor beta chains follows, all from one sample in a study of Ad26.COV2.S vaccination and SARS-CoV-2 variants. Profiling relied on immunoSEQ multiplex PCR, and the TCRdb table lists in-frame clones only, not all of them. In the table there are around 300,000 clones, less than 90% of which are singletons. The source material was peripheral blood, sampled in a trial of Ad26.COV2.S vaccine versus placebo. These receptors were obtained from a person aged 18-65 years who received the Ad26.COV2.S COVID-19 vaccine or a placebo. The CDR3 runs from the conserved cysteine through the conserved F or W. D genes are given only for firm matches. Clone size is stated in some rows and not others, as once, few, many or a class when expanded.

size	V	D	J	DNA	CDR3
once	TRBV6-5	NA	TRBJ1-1	TGTGCCAGCAGCGGGTATAGGGACGGGTCTGAAGCTTTCTTT	CASSGYRDGSEAFF
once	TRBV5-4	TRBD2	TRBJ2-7	TGTGCCAGCAGCTTTTACGGGGGGGTGTACGAGCAGTACTTC	CASSFYGGVYEQYF
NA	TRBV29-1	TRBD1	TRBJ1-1	TGCAGCTCCAAGATCAGGGGGTTGAACACTGAAGCTTTCTTT	CSSKIRGLNTEAFF
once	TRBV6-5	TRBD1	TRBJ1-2	TGTGCCAGCAGTCGGGACAGGGGGCTCGGGGGCTACACCTTC	CASSRDRGLGGYTF
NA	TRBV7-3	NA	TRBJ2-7	TGTGCCAGCAGCTTACAGGGGTACGAGCAGTACTTC	CASSLQGYEQYF
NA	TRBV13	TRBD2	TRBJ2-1	TGTGCCAGCAGCGCGCCAACTAGCGGGACCCGGGATGAGCAGTTCTTC	CASSAPTSGTRDEQFF
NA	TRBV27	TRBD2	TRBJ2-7	TGTGCCAGCAGTTTATCCCTAGCGGGACTCACCTACGAGCAGTACTTC	CASSLSLAGLTYEQYF
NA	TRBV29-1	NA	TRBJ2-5	TGCAGCGGGACCTCCCCTTGGGAGACCCAGTACTTC	CSGTSPWETQYF
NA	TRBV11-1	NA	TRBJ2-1	TGTGCCAGCAGCTTAGAAGGGGCCAATGAGCAGTTCTTC	CASSLEGANEQFF
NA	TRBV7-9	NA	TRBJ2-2	TGTGCCAGCAGCGTGGACGGTTACACCGGGGAGCTGTTTTTT	CASSVDGYTGELFF
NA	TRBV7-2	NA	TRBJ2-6	TGTGCCAGCAGCTCCTCCGGCGGGCTCTGGGCCAACGTCCTGACTTTC	CASSSSGGLWANVLTF
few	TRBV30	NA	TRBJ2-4	TGTGCCTGGAGTGGGTCCATTGTGGACATTCAGTACTTC	CAWSGSIVDIQYF
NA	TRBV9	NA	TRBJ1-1	TGTGCCAGCAGCGTAGCGGGACAGAACACTGAAGCTTTCTTT	CASSVAGQNTEAFF
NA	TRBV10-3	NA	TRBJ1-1	TGTGCCACCCAGGTCGGGGTTCAAAGAACCACTGAAGCTTTCTTT	CATQVGVQRTTEAFF
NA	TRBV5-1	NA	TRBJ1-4	TGCGCCAGCAGCCCACCAGGGGTTGAAAAACTGTTTTTT	CASSPPGVEKLFF
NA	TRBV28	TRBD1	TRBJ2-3	TGTGCCAGCACCCCTCCCGCACAGGGGACAGATACGCAGTATTTT	CASTPPAQGTDTQYF
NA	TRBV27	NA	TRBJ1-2	TGTGCCAGCAGTTTAAGCAGGGGAATTCATGGCTACACCTTC	CASSLSRGIHGYTF
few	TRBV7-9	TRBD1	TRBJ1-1	TGTGCCAGCAGCTACAACGTCGGGACAGGGGGCACTGAAGCTTTCTTT	CASSYNVGTGGTEAFF
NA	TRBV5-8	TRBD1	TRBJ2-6	TGTGCCAGCAGCCCAAAGACAGGGGGCGCATCTGGGGCCAACGTCCTGACTTTC	CASSPKTGGASGANVLTF
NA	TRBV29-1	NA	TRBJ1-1	TGCAGCGTTCAGCACAGGGTAGACACTGAAGCTTTCTTT	CSVQHRVDTEAFF
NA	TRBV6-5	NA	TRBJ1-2	TGTGCCAGCAGTTACAGGAGGGCAAACTATGGCTACACCTTC	CASSYRRANYGYTF
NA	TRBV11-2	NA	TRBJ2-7	TGTGCCAGCAGCTCACTAGGGACTCTCTACGAGCAGTACTTC	CASSSLGTLYEQYF
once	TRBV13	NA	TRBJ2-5	TGTGCCAGCAGCCCTGGACGGCCGTACCAAGAGACCCAGTACTTC	CASSPGRPYQETQYF
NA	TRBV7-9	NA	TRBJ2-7	TGTGCCAGCAGCTTACGCTCAAATAGCCACGAGCAGTACTTC	CASSLRSNSHEQYF
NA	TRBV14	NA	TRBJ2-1	TGTGCCAGCAGCCAGAGTGCGGGTGAGCAGTTCTTC	CASSQSAGEQFF
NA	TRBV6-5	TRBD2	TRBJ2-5	TGTGCCAGCAGTACGGGGGTAGCGGGGAGGGAGACCCAGTACTTC	CASSTGVAGRETQYF
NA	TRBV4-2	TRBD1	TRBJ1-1	TGTGCCAGCAGCAGGGACAGGGGCACTGAAGCTTTCTTT	CASSRDRGTEAFF
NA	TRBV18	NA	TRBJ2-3	TGTGCCAGCTCACCACCTTCCCGGGATACGCAGTATTTT	CASSPPSRDTQYF
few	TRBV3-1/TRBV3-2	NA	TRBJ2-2	TGTGCCAGCAGCCCACATGGGGGGAGCACCGGGGAGCTGTTTTTT	CASSPHGGSTGELFF
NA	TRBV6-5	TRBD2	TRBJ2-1	TGTGCCAGCAGTCTGCTTAGCGGGAGCGCCAATGAGCAGTTCTTC	CASSLLSGSANEQFF
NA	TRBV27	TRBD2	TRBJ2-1	TGTGCCAGCAGGTGGATAGGACTAGCGGGAGGAAAAGGGAACTACAATGAGCAGTTCTTC	CASRWIGLAGGKGNYNEQFF
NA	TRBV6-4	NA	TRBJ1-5	TGTGCCAGCAGTGTCGATCAGGGGCCCCAGCATTTT	CASSVDQGPQHF
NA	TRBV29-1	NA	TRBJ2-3	TGCAGCGTTGACGGTGACGTGAGGATCCTCTCGGATACGCAGTATTTT	CSVDGDVRILSDTQYF
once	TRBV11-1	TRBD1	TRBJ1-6	TGTGCCAGCAGCTCACGAACAGGACAGGACATGTGGGCCCTCCACTTT	CASSSRTGQDMWALHF
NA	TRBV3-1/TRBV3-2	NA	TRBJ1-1	TGTGCCAGCAGCCCATCCGGCTGGGGTGAAGCTTTCTTT	CASSPSGWGEAFF
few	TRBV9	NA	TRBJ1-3	TGTGCCAGCAGCGAGACCGCCCCTATGTGGGGCTCTGGAAACACCATATATTTT	CASSETAPMWGSGNTIYF
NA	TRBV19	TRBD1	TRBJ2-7	TGTGCCAGTAGCCGGGACAGGGCCTACGAGCAGTACTTC	CASSRDRAYEQYF
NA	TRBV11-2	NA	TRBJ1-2	TGTGCCAGCAGCTCTGGAGGTTATGGGTATGGCTACACCTTC	CASSSGGYGYGYTF
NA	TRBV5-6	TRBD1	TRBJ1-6	TGTGCCAGCAGCGCGGACAGGGGTAATTCACCCCTCCACTTT	CASSADRGNSPLHF
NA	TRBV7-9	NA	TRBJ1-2	TGTGCCAGCAGCTCCTCAAGGGAACCCGACGGCTACACCTTC	CASSSSREPDGYTF
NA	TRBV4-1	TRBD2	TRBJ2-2	TGCGCCAGCAGCCAAGTTCGAGGGGCGGGAGCAGTGGACACCGGGGAGCTGTTTTTT	CASSQVRGAGAVDTGELFF
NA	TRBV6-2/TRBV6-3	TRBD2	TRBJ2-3	TGTGCCAGCAGTTACTCGATCCGACTAGCGGGAGGGCCAGATACGCAGTATTTT	CASSYSIRLAGGPDTQYF
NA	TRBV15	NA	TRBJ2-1	TGTGCCACCAGCAGAGCTGGGGGACCGATATACAATGAGCAGTTCTTC	CATSRAGGPIYNEQFF
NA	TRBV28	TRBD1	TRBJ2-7	TGTGCCAGCAGTTTTCCCCCCGGGACAGCCAGCTCCTACGAGCAGTACTTC	CASSFPPGTASSYEQYF
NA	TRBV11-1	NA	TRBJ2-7	TGTGCCAGCAGCGGGGACGGGACCTACGAGCAGTACTTC	CASSGDGTYEQYF
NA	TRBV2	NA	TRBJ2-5	TGTGCCAGCAGTGGTCGACAGGCTTGGGAGACCCAGTACTTC	CASSGRQAWETQYF
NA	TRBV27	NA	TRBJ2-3	TGTGCCAGCAGAAGAAAACCCCCGTCTGGCACAGATACGCAGTATTTT	CASRRKPPSGTDTQYF